This TCR beta chain comes out of a study of memory CD4+ T cells and cytomegalovirus serostatus. This CDR3 spans 15 amino acids. Germline V gives CDR1 SGHNT, CDR2 YYREEE (reference sequence). Trimming pared 1 base from V and 5 bases from J, leaving 15 bases between. Profiling relied on immunoSEQ multiplex PCR, and the TCRdb table lists in-frame clones only, not all of them. The data show some 48,000 clones, about 73% seen once. The sort gate was single viable CD3+CD4+CD8-CD45RO+ cells for memory CD4+ T cells. V usage is TRBV5-4 and J usage is TRBJ2-5, with D possibly TRBD1 on 6 matching bases. Sequencing was performed on memory CD4+ T cells from blood. The receptor was isolated from an adult in good health and CMV-seronegative. The CDR3 here is CASSLPPVQGETQYF. The CDR3 nucleotides are TGTGCCAGCAGCTTGCCGCCCGTCCAGGGGGAGACCCAGTACTTC. The variable domain in full, with the rest retrieved from reference TRBV5-4 and TRBJ2-5, is ETGVTQSPTHLIKTRGQQVTLRCSSQSGHNTVSWYQQALGQGPQFIFQYYREEENGRGNFPPRFSGLQFPNYSSELNVNALELDDSALYLCASSLPPVQGETQYFGPGTRLLVL.